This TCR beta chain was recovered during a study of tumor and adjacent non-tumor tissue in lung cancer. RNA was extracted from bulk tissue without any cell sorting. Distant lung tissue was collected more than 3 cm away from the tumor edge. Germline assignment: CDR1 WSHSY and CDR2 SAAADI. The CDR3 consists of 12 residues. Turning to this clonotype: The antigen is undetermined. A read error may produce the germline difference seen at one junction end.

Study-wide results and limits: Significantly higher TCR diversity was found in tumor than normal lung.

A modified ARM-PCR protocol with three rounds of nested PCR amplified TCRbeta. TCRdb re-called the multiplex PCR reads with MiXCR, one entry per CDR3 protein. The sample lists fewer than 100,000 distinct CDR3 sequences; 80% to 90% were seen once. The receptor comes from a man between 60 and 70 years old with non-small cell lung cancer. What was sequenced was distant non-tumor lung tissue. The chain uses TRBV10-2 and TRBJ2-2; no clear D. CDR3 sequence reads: CASSESSGELFF. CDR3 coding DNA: TGCGCCAGTAGTGAGTCCTCAGGAGAGCTGTTTTTT.